These 9 T cell receptor beta chains came from one sample sequenced in a study of tumor-infiltrating lymphocytes in primary liver carcinoma. With a constant-region primer, TCR beta cDNA was made from approximately 500 ng of total RNA. Slightly modified ARM-PCR, run as three nested multiplex PCR rounds, produced the TCR beta libraries. Each of the first two PCR rounds ran approximately 11 cycles with TRBV1-TRBV30 forward and C-beta reverse primers. From the multiplex PCR reads, TCRdb called clonotypes with MiXCR, one entry per CDR3 protein. Counted here are approximately 330,000 distinct CDR3 sequences, less than 65% occurring once; the ten biggest clones make up about 6.5%. For blood RNA, unsorted whole blood served as the source, and germline DNA was extracted too. Sequencing was performed on peripheral blood. The receptors stem from a man aged 35 to 55 with primary liver carcinoma and hepatitis B virus infection.

Turning to this clonotype: This clone may be a read error of a much larger clone one base away. The V gene is TRBV29-1, the J gene TRBJ1-4; weak D call: TRBD1 (5 bases). Deletions cut 6 bases from V and 7 bases from J, with 9 bases between. This CDR3 spans 11 amino acids. Germline lookup yields CDR1 SQVTM and CDR2 ANQGSEA. The CDR3 DNA reads TGCAGCGTAACACAGGCTGAAAAACTGTTTTTT. This gives the protein CSVTQAEKLFF.

The chain combines TRBV28 with TRBJ1-6, with a tentative D call TRBD1 (6 bases). Per the germline V gene, CDR1 is MDHEN and CDR2 is SYDVKM. CDR3 size: 13 residues. Trimming removed 10 bases at V and 5 bases at J, with 12 bases between. CDR3 DNA: TGTGCCACCTCCAGGGGAAATAATTCACCCCTCCACTTT. It translates to CATSRGNNSPLHF.

This clonotype has more than one count but fewer than ten. The chain links TRBV5-4 to TRBJ2-2; 9 bases agree with TRBD2. The trim removed 3 bases at V and 5 bases at J, leaving 5 bases unmatched. Germline CDR1 SGHNT, CDR2 YYREEE (reference sequence). CDR3 length: 15 amino acids. CDR3: CASSSLAGGTGELFF. The CDR3 DNA is TGTGCCAGCAGCTCCCTTGCGGGAGGGACCGGGGAGCTGTTTTTT.

The chain employs TRBV11-2 and TRBJ2-5; D possibly matches TRBD1 or TRBD2 (6 bases each). The V end lost 5 bases, the J end lost 7 bases, and 26 bases lay between the germline ends. The CDR3 extends over 17 amino acids. Looked up from germline, CDR1 is SGHAT and CDR2 is FQNNGV. The CDR3 spells CASSGWTTGSSRRTQYF. CDR3 sequence (DNA): TGTGCCAGCAGCGGTTGGACTACAGGGTCCTCTAGGAGGACCCAGTACTTC.

Comment on this clonotype: A single base separates this from a much larger clone, so it may be a read error. The chain carries TRBV4-1 and TRBJ1-5; a possible D gene is TRBD1 (5 bases). Germline CDR1 MGHRA, CDR2 YSYEKL. The CDR3 has 18 residues. V gave up 1 base and J gave up 6 bases, with 22 bases separating them. DNA of the CDR3: TGCGCCAGCAGCCAAGTAAGAATGCGGTCCCGGGGGGTTCAGCCCCAGCATTTT. Amino acids: CASSQVRMRSRGVQPQHF.

This chain joins TRBV12-3 or TRBV12-4 and TRBJ2-2, with D unclear. The germline V and J ends were trimmed by 6 bases and 0 bases, with 8 bases remaining between them. CDR3 length: 14 residues. CDR3 sequence: CASRPHANTGELFF. The CDR3 nucleotides read TGTGCCAGCAGGCCTCACGCGAACACCGGGGAGCTGTTTTTT.

This rearrangement joins TRBV29-1 to TRBJ2-1; D gene ambiguous. Deletions cut 7 bases from V and 10 bases from J, with 11 bases between. Germline CDR1 and CDR2: SQVTM and ANQGSEA. The CDR3 extends over 10 amino acids. The CDR3 reads CSGTSREQFF. The CDR3 bases are TGCAGCGGCACGAGTCGGGAGCAGTTCTTC.

The chain has TRBV4-1 and TRBJ1-1; D remains ambiguous. The CDR3 spans 14 residues. Germline-derived CDR1 and CDR2 are MGHRA and YSYEKL. V was clipped by 6 bases and J by 4 bases, with 15 bases between them. For the CDR3, the DNA is TGCGCCAGCAGATCTCCCCTTGCGGGCACTGAAGCTTTCTTT. Translated, it gives CASRSPLAGTEAFF.

About this clonotype itself: A much larger clone differs by one base, so this may be a read error. The chain employs TRBV4-3 and TRBJ1-2, with D perhaps matching TRBD1 (5 bases). The CDR3 spans 14 residues. The V gene's germline CDR1 is LGHNA and CDR2 YSLEER. V was clipped by 4 bases and J by 13 bases, with 22 bases between them. The CDR3 loop is CASSLTGQGRGSTF. The CDR3, as DNA: TGCGCCAGCAGCCTCACTGGGCAGGGCCGTGGTTCCACCTTC.